Below are 16 T cell receptor beta chains sequenced from a single sample in a study of regulatory T cells in long-lasting Graves disease. Relying on iRepertoire HTBI primers and Arm-PCR of CDR3 regions, the team built TCR beta libraries. One entry per CDR3 protein results from TCRdb running MiXCR on the multiplex PCR reads. The sample holds some 450,000 distinct CDR3 sequences, about 16% seen once. Sample time point: newly diagnosed GD, antithyroid drugs for less than 3 months. Scientists built the TCR library using RNA that was extracted from PBMCs. The sample was also reused in another study, on T cells in Graves' hyperthyroidism and ophthalmopathy.

Specimen: peripheral blood mononuclear cells (PBMCs), collected at new diagnosis, from a patient treated with antithyroid drugs. Receptors were obtained from a woman aged 25 to 45 with Graves disease.

The genes are TRBV20-1 and TRBJ2-2, with D unclear. Trimming pared 5 bases from V and 5 bases from J, leaving 9 bases between. CDR1 is DFQATT, CDR2 SNEGSKA, per germline (reference sequence). CDR3 length: 12 amino acids. The CDR3 sequence: CSAPQQTGELFF. DNA of the CDR3: TGCAGTGCTCCTCAACAGACCGGGGAGCTGTTTTTT.

The sample holds many counts of this clonotype. The rearrangement uses TRBV27 and TRBJ2-1; D call uncertain. Germline CDR1 is MNHEY and CDR2 is SMNVEV (reference sequence). The V and J ends lost 0 bases and 9 bases respectively, with 9 bases between them. CDR3 length: 13 amino acids. CDR3 DNA sequence: TGTGCCAGCAGTTTATCAGGGAACCCTGAGCAGTTCTTC. This codes for CASSLSGNPEQFF.

This clonotype was counted at least ten times. The rearrangement joins TRBV7-9 to TRBJ2-3; D is possibly TRBD2 (5 bases). This CDR3 comprises 17 residues. The V gene's germline CDR1 is SEHNR and CDR2 FQNEAQ (reference sequence). Trimming cost V 3 bases and J 0 bases, with 16 bases left between them. This CDR3 reads CASSFKGSGPSTDTQYF. CDR3 nucleotide sequence: TGTGCCAGCAGCTTTAAAGGAAGCGGACCTAGCACAGATACGCAGTATTTT.

V is TRBV7-6 and J is TRBJ1-5; TRBD1 is a possible D gene (6 bases). Trimming stripped 5 bases from V and 1 base from J, with 12 bases between. Germline V gene data show CDR1 as SGHVS and CDR2 as FNYEAQ. The CDR3 is 15 residues long. The CDR3 nucleotides are TGTGCCAGCAGCGAACAGGGAGAAAGCAATCAGCCCCAGCATTTT. Residues: CASSEQGESNQPQHF. Combining the CDR3 with reference TRBV7-6 and TRBJ1-5 gives the whole variable domain GAGVSQSPRYKVTKRGQDVALRCDPISGHVSLYWYRQALGQGPEFLTYFNYEAQQDKSGLPNDRFSAERPEGSISTLTIQRTEQRDSAMYRCASSEQGESNQPQHFGDGTRLSIL.

Concerning this clonotype: A much larger clone lies one base from this, so it may be a read error. The chain carries TRBV6-5 and TRBJ2-1, with D uncertain. CDR1 MNHEY and CDR2 SVGAGI come from the germline V gene. The CDR3 is 12 residues long. CDR3 in amino acids: CTSSYPSNEQFF. The CDR3, as DNA: TGTACCAGCAGTTACCCCTCAAATGAGCAGTTCTTC.

This clonotype was picked up a small number of times. The gene calls are TRBV20-1 and TRBJ2-7; 8 bases line up with TRBD1. Unmatched junction bases numbered 9, after V lost 6 bases and J lost 2 bases. Germline CDR1 DFQATT, CDR2 SNEGSKA (reference sequence). This CDR3 contains 14 residues. The CDR3 DNA is TGCAGTGCAACCGGACAGGGATTGGCCTACGAGCAGTACTTC. Translating gives CSATGQGLAYEQYF.

This clonotype came up many times. The chain uses TRBV18 and TRBJ2-7; TRBD1 or TRBD2 may be the D gene (5 bases each). This CDR3 region has 15 residues. Germline assignment: CDR1 KGHSH and CDR2 LQKENI. V was trimmed by 6 bases and J by 2 bases, leaving 17 bases between them. DNA of the CDR3: TGTGCCAGCTCCGCCGGGACCCTGGGCCCCTACGAGCAGTACTTC. Its protein product is CASSAGTLGPYEQYF.

CDR3 sequence: CSAAPPGFPYEQYF. The CDR3 region has the DNA TGCAGTGCGGCCCCCCCAGGGTTCCCATACGAGCAGTACTTC. The chain couples TRBV20-1 to TRBJ2-7, with a tentative D call TRBD1 (5 bases). There are 14 residues in the CDR3. V was pared by 6 bases and J by 4 bases, with 19 bases between. From germline, CDR1 is DFQATT and CDR2 SNEGSKA (reference sequence).

Notes on this clonotype: The junction departs from germline at one end; a sequencing error may be responsible. V gene TRBV7-2 combines with J gene TRBJ1-4; D is unresolved. Germline V gene lookup returns CDR1 SGHTA and CDR2 FQGNSA. CDR3 length: 14 amino acids. This CDR3 is CASSLPEAGEELFF. The DNA for the CDR3 is TGTGCCAGCAGCTTACCGGAGGCTGGTGAAGAACTGTTTTTT.

The chain couples TRBV20-1 to TRBJ2-1, with TRBD2 matching 12 bases. V lost 0 bases to trimming and J lost 9 bases; unmatched junction nucleotides: 9. CDR3 size: 16 residues. Germline CDR1 and CDR2: DFQATT and SNEGSKA (reference sequence). In DNA, the CDR3 is TGCAGTGCTAGAGAGGGATCTAGCGGGAGGGCCGGTGAGCAGTTCTTC. Protein: CSAREGSSGRAGEQFF.

This clonotype was recorded at least ten times. The V gene is TRBV29-1, the J gene TRBJ2-7; D possibly corresponds to TRBD1 (6 bases). The CDR3 totals 12 residues. V was cut by 4 bases and J by 2 bases, with 9 bases left in between. Germline V gene data show CDR1 as SQVTM and CDR2 as ANQGSEA. The CDR3 loop reads CSVGTAPYEQYF. The DNA of the CDR3 is TGCAGCGTTGGGACAGCACCCTACGAGCAGTACTTC.

In its sample, this clonotype was seen many times. V and J are TRBV20-1 and TRBJ2-5; D not certain. Germline V gene data show CDR1 as DFQATT and CDR2 as SNEGSKA (reference sequence). The CDR3 covers 17 residues. V was shortened by 4 bases and J by 1 base, with 22 bases between the two germline ends. CDR3 DNA: TGCAGTGCTAACGTTTGGAGACCGGGCGATCCCCAAGAGACCCAGTACTTC. This gives the protein CSANVWRPGDPQETQYF.

This clonotype was observed a handful of times. J is TRBJ2-1 and V is TRBV5-1; maybe TRBD2 (5 bases). Germline V gene sequence: CDR1 SGHRS, CDR2 YFSETQ. V shed 7 bases and J shed 8 bases, with 16 bases lying between them. The length of the CDR3 is 13 residues. CDR3 loop: CASRDLGIDEQFF. For the CDR3, the DNA is TGCGCCAGCCGTGACCTCGGGATCGATGAGCAGTTCTTC.

The table lists this clonotype with a few counts. The genes are TRBV7-9 and TRBJ2-7, with 9 bases matching TRBD1. CDR3 size: 15 residues. The germline gives CDR1 SEHNR, CDR2 FQNEAQ (reference sequence). J gave up 0 bases and V 4 bases, and 4 bases lay outside the gene matches. CDR3 residues: CASSYGQGPSYEQYF. As DNA, the CDR3 is TGTGCCAGCAGCTACGGACAGGGGCCCTCCTACGAGCAGTACTTC.

This clonotype was counted between two and nine times. V and J are TRBV27 and TRBJ1-4; a possible D gene is TRBD1 (5 bases). The CDR3 has 14 amino acids. The ends were cut back, 8 bases at V and 6 bases at J, with 16 bases in the middle. The germline V gene has CDR1 MNHEY and CDR2 SMNVEV (reference sequence). For the CDR3, the DNA is TGTGCCAGCTCCCCTCAAGGGGCTTATGAAAAACTGTTTTTT. It specifies CASSPQGAYEKLFF.

With regard to this clonotype: This may stem from a read error, because a much larger clone lies one nucleotide away. The chain joins TRBV30 to TRBJ2-1; 9 bases agree with TRBD2. The ends lost 0 bases at V and 7 bases at J; junction bases unmatched: 7. The germline V gene encodes CDR1 GTSNPN and CDR2 SVGIG (reference sequence). The CDR3 sequence is 15 residues long. This CDR3 reads CAWSVRGLASNEQFF. Written as DNA, the CDR3 is TGTGCCTGGAGTGTACGGGGACTAGCCTCGAATGAGCAGTTCTTC.